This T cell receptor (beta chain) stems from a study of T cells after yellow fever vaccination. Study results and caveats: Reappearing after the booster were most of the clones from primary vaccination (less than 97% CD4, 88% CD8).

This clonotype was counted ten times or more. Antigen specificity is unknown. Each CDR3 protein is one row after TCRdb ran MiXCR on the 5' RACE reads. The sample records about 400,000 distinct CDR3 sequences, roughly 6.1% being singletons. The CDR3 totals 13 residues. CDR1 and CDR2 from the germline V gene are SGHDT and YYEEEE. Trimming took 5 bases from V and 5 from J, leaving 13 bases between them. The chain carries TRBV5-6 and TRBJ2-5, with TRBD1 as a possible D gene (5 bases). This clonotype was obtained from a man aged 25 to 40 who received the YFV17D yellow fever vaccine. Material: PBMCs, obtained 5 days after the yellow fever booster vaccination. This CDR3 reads CASSFGAVETQYF. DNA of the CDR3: TGTGCCAGCAGTTTTGGGGCAGTGGAGACCCAGTACTTC.